What follows are 13 T cell receptor beta chains derived from one specimen sequenced in a study of T cell repertoires in cytomegalovirus infection. TCRdb fed the reads into MiXCR, producing one record per CDR3 protein. The sample contains almost 550,000 distinct CDR3 sequences, approximately 16% of which appear only once. The sample comprised CD8+ T cells from PBMCs. The source of these receptors is a human donor in good health (CMV status not recorded). Some clones in this sample may be carry-over from other donors' samples.

This clonotype was counted only a few times. The V call is TRBV29-1, the J call TRBJ2-1, with a weak D call TRBD2 (5 bases). This CDR3 contains 11 residues. In germline, CDR1 is SQVTM, CDR2 ANQGSEA. Trimming pared 7 bases from V and 7 bases from J, leaving 11 bases between. CDR3: CSELSGNEQFF. In DNA form, the CDR3 reads TGCAGCGAACTATCGGGGAATGAGCAGTTCTTC.

This clonotype showed up many times. V usage is TRBV27 and J usage is TRBJ2-6; D unresolved. There are 15 residues in the CDR3. Per the germline V gene, CDR1 is MNHEY and CDR2 is SMNVEV (reference sequence). Trimming shortened V by 2 bases and J by 2 bases, and 7 bases separated the two germline ends. The CDR3 loop is CASSLTDPGANVLTF. The CDR3 DNA sequence: TGTGCCAGCAGTTTAACAGACCCTGGGGCCAACGTCCTGACTTTC. Full variable domain (rest looked up from reference TRBV27 and TRBJ2-6): EAQVTQNPRYLITVTGKKLTVTCSQNMNHEYMSWYRQDPGLGLRQIYYSMNVEVTDKGDVPEGYKVSRKEKRNFPLILESPSPNQTSLYFCASSLTDPGANVLTFGAGSRLTVL.

This chain links TRBV29-1 with TRBJ2-1; the D is unclear. With 8 bases removed from V and 10 bases from J, the gap between germline ends came to 18 bases. Germline V gives CDR1 SQVTM, CDR2 ANQGSEA. This CDR3 has 12 residues. In DNA, the CDR3 is TGCAGCCCGAAGGAATTGGATGCCGAGCAGTTCTTC. Amino acid sequence: CSPKELDAEQFF.

With regard to this clonotype: One end of the junction fails to match germline, which may point to a read error. The V call is TRBV11-2, the J call TRBJ1-4; TRBD1 might be the D (5 bases). Germline assignment: CDR1 SGHAT and CDR2 FQNNGV. CDR3 length: 16 amino acids. CDR3 sequence (DNA): TGTGCAAGCAGCTTAGATTTCATAGGGGAGGACGAAAAACTGTTTTTT. It codes for CASSLDFIGEDEKLFF.

This clonotype was counted at least ten times. This chain joins TRBV27 and TRBJ2-1, with TRBD2 matching over 13 bases. Per germline, CDR1 MNHEY and CDR2 SMNVEV (reference sequence). The CDR3 extends over 14 amino acids. V shed 7 bases and J 8 bases; nucleotides not matched to a gene: 5. CDR3 region: CASTTSGGRYEQFF. The CDR3 nucleotides are TGTGCCAGCACGACTAGCGGGGGGCGGTATGAGCAGTTCTTC.

This clonotype has only a few counts. The gene calls are TRBV6-1 and TRBJ1-2; weak D call: TRBD1 (6 bases). Trimming took off 6 bases at V and 6 bases at J, with 8 bases between the two ends. This CDR3 contains 11 residues. From germline, CDR1 is MNHNS and CDR2 SASEGT. DNA for the CDR3: TGTGCCAGCAGAAGGACAGATGGCTACACCTTC. Translating it yields CASRRTDGYTF.

DNA for the CDR3: TGTGCCAGCAGGCTCGAGGGACGGTCGTTAAGGGCTAATGAAAAACTGTTTTTT. It yields the protein CASRLEGRSLRANEKLFF. The gene calls are TRBV28 and TRBJ1-4; possibly TRBD1 for D (5 bases). Per the germline V gene, CDR1 is MDHEN and CDR2 is SYDVKM. V was pared by 6 bases and J by 3 bases, with 23 bases between. The CDR3 is 18 amino acids.

This clonotype was picked up many times. The J gene is TRBJ2-3, the V gene TRBV6-2 or TRBV6-3; maybe TRBD1 (6 bases). Trimming pared 6 bases from V and 9 bases from J, leaving 25 bases between. The CDR3 extends over 16 amino acids. Per the germline V gene, CDR1 is MNHEY and CDR2 is SVGEGT. CDR3 DNA sequence: TGTGCCAGCAGCCGCAATATCATAGGGACACCCGAAACGCAGTATTTT. Translated: CASSRNIIGTPETQYF.

The V and J genes are TRBV2 and TRBJ2-7, with D perhaps TRBD2 (5 bases). The CDR3 is 13 residues long. V lost 8 bases, J lost 2 bases, and 13 bases lay in between. Looked up from germline, CDR1 is SNHLY and CDR2 is FYNNEI. CDR3 nucleotide sequence: TGTGCCAGCGTCCCTCCCGGGACCTACGAGCAGTACTTC. Translation gives CASVPPGTYEQYF.

The J gene is TRBJ1-2, the V gene TRBV28; D is perhaps TRBD1 (6 bases). The CDR3 sequence is 12 residues long. Deletions cut 6 bases from V and 9 bases from J, with 14 bases between. Looked up from germline, CDR1 is MDHEN and CDR2 is SYDVKM. CDR3 in DNA: TGTGCCAGCAGCCGTGACAGGCAGCGCTACACCTTC. Amino acid sequence: CASSRDRQRYTF.

The chain employs TRBV4-1 and TRBJ2-1; D is possibly TRBD1 (6 bases). The CDR3 has 14 residues. Germline CDR1 and CDR2: MGHRA and YSYEKL. V was shortened by 1 base and J by 7 bases, with 11 bases between the two germline ends. The CDR3 nucleotides are TGCGCCAGCAGCCAAGTTCAGGGGAAAAATGAGCAGTTCTTC. Residues: CASSQVQGKNEQFF.

This clonotype has a count of ten or more. The chain links TRBV20-1 to TRBJ2-1; D unclear. The CDR3 has 14 residues. Deletions cut 3 bases from V and 2 bases from J, with 11 bases between. Looked up from germline, CDR1 is DFQATT and CDR2 is SNEGSKA (reference sequence). Here the CDR3 DNA reads TGCAGTGCTAGCAGCCCGCGGCCCTACAATGAGCAGTTCTTC. Encoded protein: CSASSPRPYNEQFF.

This clonotype was detected many times. This chain links TRBV29-1 with TRBJ2-7; D possibly matches TRBD1 or TRBD2 (5 bases each). Trimming cost V 2 bases and J 2 bases, with 22 bases left between them. This CDR3 has 17 amino acids. Germline values: CDR1 SQVTM, CDR2 ANQGSEA. CDR3: CSVEWALERGLTYEQYF. The CDR3 bases are TGCAGCGTTGAATGGGCCTTAGAGAGGGGCCTGACCTACGAGCAGTACTTC.